The 21 T cell receptor beta chains given below trace back to one sample, sequenced in a study of blood T cells in healthy people across ages (dated by TCRdb to the mid-2010s). Library prep was done by 5' RACE. The run used an Illumina HiSeq 2500. A second roughly 6 to 11 cycle PCR used a sample-barcoded 5' primer and a J-beta primer mix. TCRdb trimmed the raw reads at Q25, called clones with MiXCR and kept productive beta chains. Each entry is one CDR3 protein sequence, shown with its most common DNA and genes. The sample has about 970,000 distinct CDR3 sequences on record, 51% of them singletons. The biggest ten clones account for about 20% of the sample. Sequences were obtained from blood. These receptor sequences come from an older woman in good health.

The V call is TRBV9, the J call TRBJ2-5; the D call may be TRBD1 or TRBD2 (5 bases each). Germline loops: CDR1 SGDLS, CDR2 YYNGEE. The CDR3 consists of 15 residues. The germline V and J ends were trimmed by 2 bases and 5 bases, with 16 bases remaining between them. CDR3 sequence: CASSVGRGQQETQYF. CDR3 bases: TGTGCCAGCAGCGTGGGACGAGGGCAGCAGGAGACCCAGTACTTC.

The V gene is TRBV7-9, the J gene TRBJ2-7, with 11 bases lining up with TRBD2. V lost 0 bases and J lost 4; bases outside the gene matches: 11. CDR3 length: 18 amino acids. Germline CDR1 is SEHNR and CDR2 is FQNEAQ (reference sequence). The CDR3 loop is CASSLAGSSGRRVYEQYF. CDR3 DNA: TGTGCCAGCAGCTTAGCAGGCTCTAGCGGGAGGAGGGTTTACGAGCAGTACTTC.

This clonotype showed up just a few times. This rearrangement joins TRBV6-2 or TRBV6-3 to TRBJ2-7; TRBD1 might be the D (6 bases). CDR1 is MNHEY and CDR2 is SVGEGT in the germline V gene. V was trimmed by 6 bases and J by 5 bases, leaving 17 bases between them. The CDR3 has 14 amino acids. CDR3 in DNA: TGTGCCAGCAGCACTGGTCAGGGGTTGGACGAGCAGTACTTC. Translation gives CASSTGQGLDEQYF.

Note on this clonotype: The germline gene is not matched at one end of the junction; a read error may be the cause. The J gene is TRBJ2-1, the V gene TRBV20-1; D unclear. Germline V gene lookup returns CDR1 DFQATT and CDR2 SNEGSKA (reference sequence). The CDR3 consists of 14 residues. CDR3 sequence: CSATRPGPYKEQFF. The CDR3 DNA is TGCAGTGCTACCCGTCCAGGACCGTACAAGGAGCAGTTCTTC.

The chain employs TRBV9 and TRBJ1-4; D gene uncertain. Germline CDR1 is SGDLS and CDR2 is YYNGEE. The CDR3 contains 14 residues. V was clipped by 2 bases and J by 5 bases, with 10 bases between them. CDR3 bases: TGTGCCAGCAGCGTCTCGGCAGCGAATGAAAAACTGTTTTTT. As protein: CASSVSAANEKLFF.

Only a few counts were recorded for this clonotype. This chain connects TRBV28 to TRBJ2-3, with a weak D call TRBD2 (6 bases). CDR1 is MDHEN and CDR2 is SYDVKM in the germline V gene. The CDR3 is made up of 13 amino acids. The ends were cut back, 5 bases at V and 14 bases at J, with 20 bases in the middle. The DNA of the CDR3 is TGTGCCAGCAGTGAGTTACGGGACTTCGATCGGTATTTT. This encodes CASSELRDFDRYF.

The V call is TRBV3-1, the J call TRBJ2-1; TRBD1 matches at 7 bases. After removal of 4 bases from V and 3 bases from J, the junction contained 9 bases not matched to a gene. Germline V gene data show CDR1 as LGHDT and CDR2 as YNNKEL (reference sequence). CDR3 size: 16 residues. The CDR3 loop is CASSPATGEFYNEQFF. The DNA of the CDR3 is TGTGCCAGCAGCCCCGCTACAGGGGAATTCTACAATGAGCAGTTCTTC.

There are a few counts of this clonotype. The chain employs TRBV27 and TRBJ2-7; TRBD2 matches at 10 bases. This CDR3 has 16 amino acids. The J segment lost 5 bases and the V segment lost 2 bases, leaving 9 bases of the junction unmatched. Germline CDR1 and CDR2: MNHEY and SMNVEV (reference sequence). Written as DNA, the CDR3 is TGTGCCAGCAGTTTAATAGGGGCTAGCGGGAGCAACGAGCAGTACTTC. It codes for CASSLIGASGSNEQYF.

This clonotype was picked up a small number of times. The V gene is TRBV4-1, the J gene TRBJ2-1; D not resolved. V lost 1 base and J 0 bases, leaving 19 bases between the germline ends. The germline gives CDR1 MGHRA, CDR2 YSYEKL. This CDR3 has 19 amino acids. CDR3 nucleotides: TGCGCCAGCAGCCAAGGACGATTTAGGGTCAACCTCTCCTACAATGAGCAGTTCTTC. Encoded protein: CASSQGRFRVNLSYNEQFF.

This clonotype was found a few times. The chain joins TRBV4-1 to TRBJ2-1; D uncertain. Looked up from germline, CDR1 is MGHRA and CDR2 is YSYEKL. The V and J ends lost 0 bases and 8 bases respectively, with 14 bases between them. This CDR3 has 15 amino acids. DNA for the CDR3: TGCGCCAGCAGCCAAGACCCCCGTGTTTGGGATGAGCAGTTCTTC. Its translation is CASSQDPRVWDEQFF.

This clonotype came up a few times. The chain joins TRBV29-1 to TRBJ2-3; 9 bases line up with TRBD2. Germline lookup yields CDR1 SQVTM and CDR2 ANQGSEA. Trimming at V came to 3 bases and at J to 5 bases, leaving 6 bases not matched to a gene. The CDR3 has 14 residues. The CDR3 sequence is CSVDSGSGVDTQYF. The CDR3, as DNA: TGCAGCGTTGATAGCGGGAGTGGGGTAGATACGCAGTATTTT.

This clonotype has only one observation. V usage is TRBV7-2 and J usage is TRBJ2-1; TRBD2 matches at 9 bases. The end of the DNA is better explained by TRBJ2-7, so the J call may be wrong. From germline, CDR1 is SGHTA and CDR2 FQGNSA. The CDR3 totals 16 residues. The CDR3 DNA follows: TGTGCCAGCAGCTTAGAATCGGCTAGCGGGATCTACGAGCAGTACTTC. Protein product: CASSLESASGIYEQYF.

This clonotype appeared a few times. The chain's CDR3 is CASTPGGRVNGYTF. The CDR3 bases are TGTGCCAGCACACCGGGGGGGAGGGTTAATGGCTACACCTTC. The gene calls are TRBV12-3 or TRBV12-4 and TRBJ1-2; tentatively, D is TRBD1 (5 bases). Trimming took off 7 bases at V and 6 bases at J, with 18 bases between the two ends. CDR3 length: 14 amino acids.

This chain joins TRBV6-5 and TRBJ2-1; maybe TRBD2 (6 bases). Trimming took 2 bases from V and 5 from J, leaving 10 bases between them. CDR1 is MNHEY, CDR2 SVGAGI, per germline. CDR3 length equals 14 residues. CDR3 protein: CASSYKLADNEQFF. The CDR3 DNA reads TGTGCCAGCAGTTACAAGTTAGCGGACAATGAGCAGTTCTTC.

In this sample, this clonotype turned up a few times. The rearrangement uses TRBV6-5 and TRBJ2-7; no firm D call. Trimming took 0 bases from V and 1 from J, leaving 10 bases between them. This CDR3 has 15 amino acids. In germline, CDR1 is MNHEY, CDR2 SVGAGI. CDR3 protein: CASSYSILPSYEQYF. In DNA form, the CDR3 reads TGTGCCAGCAGTTACTCGATCCTCCCTTCCTACGAGCAGTACTTC.

The V and J genes are TRBV3-1 and TRBJ2-7; D may be TRBD2 (5 bases). CDR3 length equals 13 residues. CDR1 is LGHDT, CDR2 YNNKEL, per germline (reference sequence). With 0 bases removed from V and 3 bases from J, the gap between germline ends came to 6 bases. CDR3 sequence: CASSQDRDYEQYF. The CDR3, as DNA: TGTGCCAGCAGCCAAGATCGGGACTACGAGCAGTACTTC.

In this sample, this clonotype turned up many times. The chain couples TRBV18 to TRBJ2-5; perhaps TRBD2 as D (6 bases). This CDR3 spans 14 amino acids. The germline V gene encodes CDR1 KGHSH and CDR2 LQKENI. The ends were cut back, 8 bases at V and 2 bases at J, with 15 bases in the middle. CDR3 in DNA: TGTGCCAGCAGCCCCACGGGGGTTCAAGAGACCCAGTACTTC. Its protein product is CASSPTGVQETQYF.

This rearrangement joins TRBV5-1 to TRBJ2-3, with D perhaps matching TRBD1 (5 bases). V was pared by 0 bases and J by 2 bases, with 16 bases between. CDR1 is SGHRS, CDR2 YFSETQ, per germline. This CDR3 is built from 17 residues. The CDR3 spells CASSLAKGAENTDTQYF. In DNA, the CDR3 is TGCGCCAGCAGCTTGGCCAAAGGGGCGGAAAACACAGATACGCAGTATTTT.

This clonotype was observed a few times. V and J are TRBV4-1 and TRBJ2-7; TRBD1 matches at 10 bases. With 0 bases clipped from V and 12 bases from J, the junction kept 11 bases outside the gene matches. The CDR3 covers 15 residues. Germline V gives CDR1 MGHRA, CDR2 YSYEKL. The CDR3 region has the DNA TGCGCCAGCAGCCAAGATCGAGACAGGGGGCTACCTCGGTACTTC. It translates to CASSQDRDRGLPRYF.

The table lists this clonotype with a count of one. The chain combines TRBV29-1 with TRBJ2-3, with 8 bases fitting TRBD2. The CDR3 is 16 residues long. Germline values: CDR1 SQVTM, CDR2 ANQGSEA. Trimming cost V 7 bases and J 2 bases; bases outside gene matches: 14. This CDR3 reads CSARWRRGATTDTQYF. CDR3 coding DNA: TGCAGCGCTCGATGGCGGCGGGGGGCCACCACAGATACGCAGTATTTT.

This chain joins TRBV29-1 and TRBJ2-3; the D is unclear. Germline assignment: CDR1 SQVTM and CDR2 ANQGSEA. The V end was cut by 3 bases, the J end by 5 bases, with 15 bases between. The CDR3 is made up of 14 amino acids. Here the CDR3 DNA reads TGCAGCGTTGACGGCCACACCTGGGGAGATACGCAGTATTTT. It translates to CSVDGHTWGDTQYF.